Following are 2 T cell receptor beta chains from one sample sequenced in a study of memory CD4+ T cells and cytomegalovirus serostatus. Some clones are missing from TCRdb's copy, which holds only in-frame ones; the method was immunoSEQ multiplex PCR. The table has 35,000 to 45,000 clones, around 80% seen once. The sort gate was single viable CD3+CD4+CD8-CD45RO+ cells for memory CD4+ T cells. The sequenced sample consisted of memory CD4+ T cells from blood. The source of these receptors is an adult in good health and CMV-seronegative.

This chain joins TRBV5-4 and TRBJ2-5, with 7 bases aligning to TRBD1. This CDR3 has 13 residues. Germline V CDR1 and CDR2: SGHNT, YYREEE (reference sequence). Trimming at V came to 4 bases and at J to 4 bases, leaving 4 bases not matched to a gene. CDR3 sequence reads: CASSETGRETQYF. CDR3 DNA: TGTGCCAGCAGCGAGACAGGGAGAGAGACCCAGTACTTC.

This CDR3 is CAWSGNRRHTEAFF. Here the CDR3 DNA reads TGTGCCTGGTCGGGTAACAGGCGACACACTGAAGCTTTCTTT. The V call is TRBV30, the J call TRBJ1-1; TRBD1 is a possible D gene (5 bases). The ends were cut back, 5 bases at V and 3 bases at J, with 16 bases in the middle. CDR1 and CDR2 (germline): GTSNPN, SVGIG (reference sequence). The CDR3 runs to 14 residues.